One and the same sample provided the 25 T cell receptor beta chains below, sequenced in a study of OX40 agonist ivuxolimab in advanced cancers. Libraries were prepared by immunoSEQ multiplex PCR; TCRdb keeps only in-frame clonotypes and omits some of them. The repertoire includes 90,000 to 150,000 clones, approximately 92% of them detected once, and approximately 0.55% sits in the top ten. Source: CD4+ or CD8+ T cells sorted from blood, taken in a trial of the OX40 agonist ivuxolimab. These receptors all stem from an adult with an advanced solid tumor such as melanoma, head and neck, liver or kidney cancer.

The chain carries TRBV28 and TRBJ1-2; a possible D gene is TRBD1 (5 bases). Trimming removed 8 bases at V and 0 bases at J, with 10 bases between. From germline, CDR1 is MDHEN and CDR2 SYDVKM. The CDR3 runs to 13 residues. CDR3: CASADTTNYGYTF. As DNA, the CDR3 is TGTGCCAGCGCGGACACAACTAACTATGGCTACACCTTC.

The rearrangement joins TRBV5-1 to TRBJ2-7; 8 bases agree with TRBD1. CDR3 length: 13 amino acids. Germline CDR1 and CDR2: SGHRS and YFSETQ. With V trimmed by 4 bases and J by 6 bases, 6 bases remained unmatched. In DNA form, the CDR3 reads TGCGCCAGCAGCCCAGGACAGGGTTCCGAGCAGTACTTC. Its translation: CASSPGQGSEQYF.

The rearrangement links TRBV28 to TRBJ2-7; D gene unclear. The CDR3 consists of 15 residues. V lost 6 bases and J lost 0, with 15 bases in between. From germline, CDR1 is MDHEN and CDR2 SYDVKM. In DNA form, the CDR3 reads TGTGCCAGCAGCCCCCCCAGGCCCTACTCCTACGAGCAGTACTTC. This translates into CASSPPRPYSYEQYF. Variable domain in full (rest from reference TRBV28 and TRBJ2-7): DVKVTQSSRYLVKRTGEKVFLECVQDMDHENMFWYRQDPGLGLRLIYFSYDVKMKEKGDIPEGYSVSREKKERFSLILESASTNQTSMYLCASSPPRPYSYEQYFGPGTRLTVT.

CDR3: CASSYSGTGGYGYTF. In DNA, the CDR3 is TGTGCCAGCAGTTACTCCGGGACAGGGGGTTATGGCTACACCTTC. V gene TRBV6-5 combines with J gene TRBJ1-2; TRBD1 matches at 11 bases. Germline loops: CDR1 MNHEY, CDR2 SVGAGI. The CDR3 runs 15 residues. J gave up 5 bases and V 0 bases, and 2 bases lay outside the gene matches.

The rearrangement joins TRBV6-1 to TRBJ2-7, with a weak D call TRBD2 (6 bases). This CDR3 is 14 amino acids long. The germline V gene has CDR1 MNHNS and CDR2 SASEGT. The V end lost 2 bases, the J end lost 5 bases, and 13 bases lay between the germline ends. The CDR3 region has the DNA TGTGCCAGCAGTGAAAGATTGGACTACAACGAGCAGTACTTC. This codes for CASSERLDYNEQYF.

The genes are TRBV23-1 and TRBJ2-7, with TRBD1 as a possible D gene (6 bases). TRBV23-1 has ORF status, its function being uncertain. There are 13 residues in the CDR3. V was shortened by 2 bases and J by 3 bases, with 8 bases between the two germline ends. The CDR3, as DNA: TGCGCCAGCAGTCAACAGACAGGCTACGAGCAGTACTTC. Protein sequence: CASSQQTGYEQYF.

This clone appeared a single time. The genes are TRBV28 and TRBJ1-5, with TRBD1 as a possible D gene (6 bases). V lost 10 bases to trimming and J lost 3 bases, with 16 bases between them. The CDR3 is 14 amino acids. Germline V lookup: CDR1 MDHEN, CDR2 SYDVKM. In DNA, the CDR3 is TGTGCCACCCTCATGGGGGCGCCCAATCAGCCCCAGCATTTT. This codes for CATLMGAPNQPQHF.

The CDR3 loop is CASSSPARGLYTF. DNA of the CDR3: TGTGCCAGCAGCTCCCCCGCCAGGGGGCTCTACACCTTC. The genes are TRBV7-2 and TRBJ1-2, with TRBD1 matching over 8 bases. CDR1 is SGHTA and CDR2 is FQGNSA in the germline V gene. The CDR3 runs 13 residues. The V segment lost 4 bases and the J segment 10 bases; nucleotides outside the gene matches: 8. Full variable domain (rest looked up from reference TRBV7-2 and TRBJ1-2): GAGVSQSPSNKVTEKGKDVELRCDPISGHTALYWYRQSLGQGLEFLIYFQGNSAPDKSGLPSDRFSAERTGGSVSTLTIQRTQQEDSAVYLCASSSPARGLYTFGSGTRLTVV.

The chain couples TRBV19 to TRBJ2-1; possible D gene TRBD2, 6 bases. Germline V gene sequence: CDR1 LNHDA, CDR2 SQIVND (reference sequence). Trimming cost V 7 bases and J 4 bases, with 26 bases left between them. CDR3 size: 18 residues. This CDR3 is CASNREPGTGKIYNEQFF. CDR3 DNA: TGTGCCAGTAACCGGGAGCCGGGGACTGGGAAAATTTACAATGAGCAGTTCTTC.

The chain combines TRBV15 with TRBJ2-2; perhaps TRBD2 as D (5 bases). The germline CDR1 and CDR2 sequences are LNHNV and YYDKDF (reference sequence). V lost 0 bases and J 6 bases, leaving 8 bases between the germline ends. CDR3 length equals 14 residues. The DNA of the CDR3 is TGTGCCACCAGCAGAGATCTAGCAGCCGGGGAGCTGTTTTTT. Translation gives CATSRDLAAGELFF.

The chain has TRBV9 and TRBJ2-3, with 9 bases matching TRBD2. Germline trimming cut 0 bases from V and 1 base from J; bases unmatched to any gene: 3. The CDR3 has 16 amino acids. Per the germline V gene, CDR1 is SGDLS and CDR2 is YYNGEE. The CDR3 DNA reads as TGTGCCAGCAGCGTAGAGGCTAGCGGGGGCACAGATACGCAGTATTTT. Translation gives CASSVEASGGTDTQYF.

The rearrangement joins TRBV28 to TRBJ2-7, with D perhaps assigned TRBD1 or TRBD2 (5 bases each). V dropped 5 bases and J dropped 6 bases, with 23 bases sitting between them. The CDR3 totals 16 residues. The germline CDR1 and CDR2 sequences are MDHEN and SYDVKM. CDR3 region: CASSPQRVAGRGEQYF. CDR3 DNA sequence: TGTGCCAGCAGTCCCCAAAGGGTGGCAGGGAGAGGCGAGCAGTACTTC.

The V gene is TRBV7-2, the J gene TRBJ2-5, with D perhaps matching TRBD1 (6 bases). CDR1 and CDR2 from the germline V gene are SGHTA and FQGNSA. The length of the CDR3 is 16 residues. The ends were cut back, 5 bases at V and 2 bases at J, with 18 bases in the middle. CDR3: CASSLPPMGQQETQYF. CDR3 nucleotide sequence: TGTGCCAGCAGCCTACCTCCGATGGGACAACAAGAGACCCAGTACTTC.

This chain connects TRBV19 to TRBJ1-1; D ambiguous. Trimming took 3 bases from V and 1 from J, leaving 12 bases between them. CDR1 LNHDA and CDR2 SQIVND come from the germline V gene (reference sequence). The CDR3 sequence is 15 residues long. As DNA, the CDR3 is TGTGCCAGTAGTATCCGGGCCGAAAAGAACACTGAAGCTTTCTTT. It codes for CASSIRAEKNTEAFF.

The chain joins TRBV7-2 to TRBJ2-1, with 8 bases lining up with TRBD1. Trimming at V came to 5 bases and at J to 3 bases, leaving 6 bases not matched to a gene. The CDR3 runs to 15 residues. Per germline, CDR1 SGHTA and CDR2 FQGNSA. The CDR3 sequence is CASSPGTGLYNEQFF. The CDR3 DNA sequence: TGTGCCAGCAGCCCCGGGACAGGCCTCTACAATGAGCAGTTCTTC.

CDR3: CASSEGPSGGYYEQYF. The CDR3 region has the DNA TGTGCCAGCAGCGAAGGGCCCAGCGGGGGTTACTACGAGCAGTACTTC. The genes are TRBV9 and TRBJ2-7; TRBD2 matches at 8 bases. The CDR3 is 16 residues long. CDR1 SGDLS and CDR2 YYNGEE come from the germline V gene. After removal of 3 bases from V and 3 bases from J, the junction contained 11 bases not matched to a gene.

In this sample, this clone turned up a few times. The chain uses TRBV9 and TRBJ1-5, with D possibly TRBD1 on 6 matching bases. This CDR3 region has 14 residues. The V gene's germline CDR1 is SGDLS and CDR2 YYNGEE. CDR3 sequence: CDLLGGKGNQPQHF. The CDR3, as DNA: TGTGACCTTCTAGGGGGGAAAGGCAATCAGCCCCAGCATTTT.

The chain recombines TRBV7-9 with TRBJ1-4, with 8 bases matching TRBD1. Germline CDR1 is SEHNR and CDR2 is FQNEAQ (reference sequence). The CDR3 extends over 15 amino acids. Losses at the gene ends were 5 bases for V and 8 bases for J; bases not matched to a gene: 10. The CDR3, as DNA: TGTGCCAGCAGCCGAAATGGACAGGGTGAGGAAAAACTGTTTTTT. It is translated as CASSRNGQGEEKLFF.

The CDR3 region is CASSAGATDTQYF. DNA for the CDR3: TGTGCCAGCAGCGCAGGGGCCACAGATACGCAGTATTTT. The J gene is TRBJ2-3, the V gene TRBV7-3, with D possibly TRBD1 on 6 matching bases. The CDR3 has 13 amino acids. Looked up from germline, CDR1 is SGHTA and CDR2 is FQGTGA. The V end lost 5 bases, the J end lost 2 bases, and 8 bases lay between the germline ends.

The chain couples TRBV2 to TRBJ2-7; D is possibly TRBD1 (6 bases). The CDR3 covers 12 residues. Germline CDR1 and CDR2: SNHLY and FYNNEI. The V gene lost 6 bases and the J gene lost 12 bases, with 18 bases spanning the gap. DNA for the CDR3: TGTGCCAGCAGGGCTACAGGGCCGCAGGCGTACTTC. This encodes CASRATGPQAYF.

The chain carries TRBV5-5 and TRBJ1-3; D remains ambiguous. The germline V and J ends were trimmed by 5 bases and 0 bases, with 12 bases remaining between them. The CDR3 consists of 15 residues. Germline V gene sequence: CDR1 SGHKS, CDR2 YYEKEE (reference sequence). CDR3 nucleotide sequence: TGTGCCAGCAGTACTTTCTTCAGCTCTGGAAACACCATATATTTT. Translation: CASSTFFSSGNTIYF.

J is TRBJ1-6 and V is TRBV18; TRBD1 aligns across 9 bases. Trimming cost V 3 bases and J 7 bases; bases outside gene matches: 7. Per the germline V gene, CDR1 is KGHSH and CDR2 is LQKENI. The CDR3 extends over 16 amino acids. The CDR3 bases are TGTGCCAGCTCACCTCTAGACGGGACAGGGAATTCACCCCTCCACTTT. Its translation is CASSPLDGTGNSPLHF.

The CDR3: CASSHREGGSYEQYF. The CDR3 DNA is TGTGCCAGCAGTCATCGGGAGGGGGGTTCCTACGAGCAGTACTTC. V is TRBV6-5 and J is TRBJ2-7, with 8 bases identical to TRBD2. Trimming removed 5 bases from V and 1 base from J; junction bases left unmatched: 7. The CDR3 runs to 15 residues. In germline, CDR1 is MNHEY, CDR2 SVGAGI.

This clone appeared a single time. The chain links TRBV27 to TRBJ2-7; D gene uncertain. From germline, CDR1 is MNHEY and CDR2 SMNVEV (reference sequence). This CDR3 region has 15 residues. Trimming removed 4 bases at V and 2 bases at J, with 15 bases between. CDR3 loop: CASSSSWPDAYEQYF. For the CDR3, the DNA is TGTGCCAGCAGTTCTAGTTGGCCGGATGCCTACGAGCAGTACTTC.

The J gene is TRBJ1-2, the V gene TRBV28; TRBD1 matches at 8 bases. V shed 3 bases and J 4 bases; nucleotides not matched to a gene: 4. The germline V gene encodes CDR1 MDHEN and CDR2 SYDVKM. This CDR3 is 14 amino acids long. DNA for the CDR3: TGTGCCAGCAGTTTCTCGGGACAGGTCTATGGCTACACCTTC. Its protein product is CASSFSGQVYGYTF.